A single sample is the source of the 10 T cell receptor beta chains below, sequenced in a study of blood T cell repertoires in COVID-19. Sequenced by immunoSEQ multiplex PCR; TCRdb stores in-frame clones only, minus some. The table includes fewer than 500,000 clones, about 85% detected once. The sample taken for sequencing was PBMCs or T cells enriched from blood (not recorded which). These TCRs come from a young woman with acute COVID-19.

The chain has TRBV10-2 and TRBJ2-7, with a tentative D call TRBD1 (6 bases). Germline CDR1 is WSHSY and CDR2 is SAAADI. This CDR3 is built from 13 residues. The V end was cut by 4 bases, the J end by 5 bases, with 12 bases between. The CDR3 sequence: CASSGPRGNEQYF. The CDR3 coding sequence is TGCGCCAGCAGTGGTCCCAGGGGTAACGAGCAGTACTTC.

The J gene is TRBJ1-2, the V gene TRBV7-2, with D uncertain. This CDR3 region has 13 residues. V was trimmed by 3 bases and J by 5 bases, leaving 10 bases between them. Germline CDR1 reads SGHTA; CDR2 reads FQGNSA. CDR3 sequence reads: CASSFRGQYGYTF. The CDR3 nucleotides are TGTGCCAGCAGCTTCCGGGGTCAGTATGGCTACACCTTC.

J is TRBJ2-1 and V is TRBV4-2, with 12 positions matching TRBD2. Trimming took 0 bases from V and 4 from J; bases not matched to a gene: 1. Germline V CDR1 and CDR2: LGHNA, YNFKEQ. The CDR3 length is 16 residues. CDR3 sequence (DNA): TGTGCCAGCAGCCAAGAAGGGACTAGCGGGTACAATGAGCAGTTCTTC. It translates to CASSQEGTSGYNEQFF.

This chain connects TRBV28 to TRBJ2-7; a possible D gene is TRBD2 (5 bases). The CDR3 totals 14 residues. CDR1 MDHEN and CDR2 SYDVKM come from the germline V gene. With 6 bases removed from V and 5 bases from J, the gap between germline ends came to 17 bases. The CDR3 reads CASSRAANPHEQYF. CDR3 sequence (DNA): TGTGCCAGCAGCCGAGCGGCAAACCCCCACGAGCAGTACTTC. Combining the CDR3 with reference TRBV28 and TRBJ2-7 gives the whole variable domain DVKVTQSSRYLVKRTGEKVFLECVQDMDHENMFWYRQDPGLGLRLIYFSYDVKMKEKGDIPEGYSVSREKKERFSLILESASTNQTSMYLCASSRAANPHEQYFGPGTRLTVT.

J is TRBJ2-7 and V is TRBV11-2, with 7 bases lining up with TRBD1. This CDR3 is 16 amino acids long. Germline CDR1 is SGHAT and CDR2 is FQNNGV. The junction had 9 bases not matched to a gene; V was cut back by 2 bases and J by 2 bases. CDR3 loop: CASSLHSRTGTYEQYF. CDR3 nucleotides: TGTGCCAGCAGCTTACACTCGAGGACAGGTACCTACGAGCAGTACTTC.

J is TRBJ2-7 and V is TRBV11-3; the match to TRBD1 covers 9 bases. Germline trimming cut 1 base from V and 8 bases from J; bases unmatched to any gene: 3. This CDR3 is 13 amino acids long. Germline assignment: CDR1 SGHNT and CDR2 YENEEA. The CDR3 sequence is CASSLVGQGKQYF. In nucleotides, the CDR3 is TGTGCCAGCAGCTTAGTGGGACAGGGAAAGCAGTACTTC.

V and J are TRBV6-5 and TRBJ2-1; the match to TRBD2 covers 11 bases. V shed 8 bases, J shed 5 bases, and the junction held 2 bases outside the gene matches. This CDR3 comprises 13 residues. Per the germline V gene, CDR1 is MNHEY and CDR2 is SVGAGI. The CDR3 region is CASGTSGNNEQFF. CDR3 sequence (DNA): TGTGCCAGCGGGACTAGCGGAAACAATGAGCAGTTCTTC.

The gene calls are TRBV6-5 and TRBJ1-5; D not certain. The CDR3 covers 15 residues. Germline V gene sequence: CDR1 MNHEY, CDR2 SVGAGI. Trimming left V 0 bases short and J 5 bases short, with 11 bases between. The CDR3 protein is CASSYSTSSDQPQHF. CDR3 nucleotides: TGTGCCAGCAGTTACTCGACCAGCAGCGATCAGCCCCAGCATTTT.

J is TRBJ2-1 and V is TRBV6-5; D gene ambiguous. This CDR3 has 15 amino acids. Germline CDR1 and CDR2: MNHEY and SVGAGI. With 4 bases removed from V and 7 bases from J, the gap between germline ends came to 17 bases. CDR3 residues: CASSSSELSWNEQFF. The CDR3 DNA reads TGTGCCAGCAGTTCCTCGGAGTTGAGTTGGAATGAGCAGTTCTTC.

This chain connects TRBV6-2 or TRBV6-3 to TRBJ1-2, with D unresolved. Germline-derived CDR1 and CDR2 are MNHEY and SVGEGT. This CDR3 region has 12 residues. V was cut by 2 bases and J by 1 base, with 2 bases left in between. The CDR3 region has the DNA TGTGCCAGCAGTTACCGTAACTATGGCTACACCTTC. Translation gives CASSYRNYGYTF.